Presented here are 5 T cell receptor beta chains from one specimen sequenced in a study of tumor-infiltrating lymphocytes in localized non-small cell lung cancer. Data came from immunoSEQ multiplex PCR; TCRdb stores just in-frame clones and leaves some out. The top ten clones hold about 12% of a sample with roughly 7,200 clones, approximately 69% of them seen once. The source material was lung tumor tissue. The receptors stem from a human donor with non-small cell lung cancer.

This chain joins TRBV19 and TRBJ1-5; 7 positions match TRBD1. There are 14 residues in the CDR3. Per germline, CDR1 LNHDA and CDR2 SQIVND (reference sequence). J was trimmed by 4 bases and V by 3 bases; bases with no gene match: 3. The CDR3 reads CASSMGQKNQPQHF. The CDR3 bases are TGTGCCAGTAGTATGGGACAGAAAAATCAGCCCCAGCATTTT.

This clone was observed once. This chain links TRBV4-1 with TRBJ1-2; D not certain. Germline V lookup: CDR1 MGHRA, CDR2 YSYEKL. Trimming stripped 5 bases from V and 4 bases from J, with 11 bases between. This CDR3 has 13 residues. CDR3: CASSETGSYGYTF. Here the CDR3 DNA reads TGCGCCAGCAGCGAAACCGGGAGCTATGGCTACACCTTC.

The chain has TRBV6-5 and TRBJ2-7, with D tentatively TRBD2 (7 bases). Trimming stripped 0 bases from V and 7 bases from J, with 19 bases between. Germline CDR1 is MNHEY and CDR2 is SVGAGI. The CDR3 is made up of 16 amino acids. In nucleotides, the CDR3 is TGTGCCAGCAGTTACTCGGGGGGGCGGGAGTCTGATGAGCAGTACTTC. Translation: CASSYSGGRESDEQYF.

This clone was seen only a few times. The chain employs TRBV5-6 and TRBJ2-3; D gene uncertain. The CDR3 is 16 amino acids. The germline CDR1 and CDR2 sequences are SGHDT and YYEEEE. Trimming removed 0 bases from V and 0 bases from J, with 11 bases in between. The CDR3 spells CASSLGLAPSTDTQYF. CDR3 in DNA: TGTGCCAGCAGCTTGGGTCTGGCCCCGAGCACAGATACGCAGTATTTT.

The gene calls are TRBV11-2 and TRBJ1-1, with D possibly matching TRBD1 (6 bases). Germline CDR1 reads SGHAT; CDR2 reads FQNNGV. This CDR3 has 14 amino acids. The germline V and J ends were trimmed by 4 bases and 1 base, with 10 bases remaining between them. Here the CDR3 DNA reads TGTGCCAGCAGCTGGGGGGGCGGGAACACTGAAGCTTTCTTT. This codes for CASSWGGGNTEAFF.